These T cell receptor beta chains were read from a single sample in a study of blood T cell repertoires in COVID-19. Some clones are missing from TCRdb's copy, which holds only in-frame ones; the method was immunoSEQ multiplex PCR. The sample holds some 30,000 clones; around nine tenths are singletons and the top ten take roughly 13%. Sequencing was performed on peripheral blood. Receptors were obtained from a human donor with active COVID-19. The donor label of this sample is uncertain. CDR3s include the opening cysteine and the closing phenylalanine or tryptophan. A D gene is named only where the DNA matches it firmly. Clone size appears in some rows only: once, few, many, or a class for an expanded clone.

D,V,size,J,CDR3,DNA
TRBD1,TRBV12-5,NA,TRBJ1-1,CASGSGQAQSTAFF,TGTGCTAGTGGTTCGGGACAGGCCCAATCGACGGCTTTCTTT
NA,TRBV7-3,NA,TRBJ1-5,CASSPGGGNQPQHF,TGTGCCAGCAGCCCTGGCGGGGGCAATCAGCCCCAGCATTTT
NA,TRBV18,NA,TRBJ1-6,CASSPTNRNSYNSPLHF,TGTGCCAGCTCACCAACCAACAGAAACTCCTATAATTCACCCCTCCACTTT
NA,TRBV7-2,NA,TRBJ1-1,CASSLALDSGEAFF,TGTGCCAGCAGCTTAGCCCTCGACAGTGGTGAAGCTTTCTTT
TRBD1,TRBV7-3,NA,TRBJ2-3,CASSRQGDTDTQYF,TGTGCCAGCAGCCGACAGGGGGACACAGATACGCAGTATTTT
NA,TRBV2,NA,TRBJ1-5,CASSEEGTKGQPQHF,TGTGCCAGCAGTGAAGAGGGGACAAAGGGACAGCCCCAGCATTTT
TRBD2,TRBV6-2/TRBV6-3,few,TRBJ2-7,CASSYSLAGAYEQYF,TGTGCCAGCAGTTACTCACTAGCGGGGGCCTACGAGCAGTACTTC
TRBD1,TRBV7-3,NA,TRBJ1-1,CASSQIQGVKNTEAFF,TGTGCCAGCAGCCAAATACAGGGGGTCAAGAACACTGAAGCTTTCTTT
NA,TRBV4-1,NA,TRBJ2-7,CASSQGGGRYIDEQYF,TGCGCCAGCAGCCAAGGAGGTGGGAGGTATATCGACGAGCAGTACTTC
NA,TRBV4-2,NA,TRBJ2-2,CASSLTGTQTGELFF,TGTGCCAGCAGCCTTACCGGGACACAAACCGGGGAGCTGTTTTTT
NA,TRBV2,NA,TRBJ2-4,CASSEQGAKNIQYF,TGTGCCAGCAGTGAACAGGGAGCCAAAAACATTCAGTACTTC
TRBD1,TRBV10-3,NA,TRBJ2-1,CAISERTGNEQFF,TGTGCCATCAGTGAACGGACAGGGAATGAGCAGTTCTTC
TRBD1,TRBV5-1,NA,TRBJ2-3,CASRQGATDTQYF,TGCGCCAGCAGGCAGGGGGCCACAGATACGCAGTATTTT
TRBD2,TRBV4-3,NA,TRBJ2-3,CASSQGGDDTQYF,TGCGCCAGCAGCCAGGGGGGGGATGATACGCAGTATTTT
NA,TRBV4-3,NA,TRBJ1-2,CASSQEGGGASGYTF,TGCGCCAGCAGCCAAGAAGGTGGGGGCGCGTCCGGCTACACCTTC
TRBD2,TRBV7-2,NA,TRBJ2-7,CASSLGPSGYEQYF,TGTGCCAGCAGCTTAGGGCCTAGCGGGTACGAGCAGTACTTC
TRBD1,TRBV28,NA,TRBJ1-4,CASSFLTGGNEKLFF,TGTGCCAGCAGTTTTTTGACAGGGGGTAATGAAAAACTGTTTTTT
NA,TRBV12-3/TRBV12-4,NA,TRBJ1-2,CASSLGGHGYTF,TGTGCCAGCAGTTTGGGGGGACATGGCTACACCTTC
NA,TRBV4-2,few,TRBJ2-4,CASSGQGQNIQYF,TGTGCCAGCAGCGGTCAGGGCCAAAACATTCAGTACTTC
TRBD1,TRBV4-1,NA,TRBJ2-7,CASSQGTGMGEQYF,TGCGCCAGCAGCCAAGGGACAGGGATGGGCGAGCAGTACTTC
TRBD1,TRBV7-2,few,TRBJ1-5,CASSRQGNQPQHF,TGTGCCAGCAGCAGACAGGGGAATCAGCCCCAGCATTTT
NA,TRBV19,NA,TRBJ1-2,CASSSQGSNYGYTF,TGTGCCAGTAGTTCTCAGGGTAGTAACTATGGCTACACCTTC
TRBD2,TRBV25-1,NA,TRBJ2-5,CASSVGGGARETQYF,TGTGCCAGCAGTGTCGGCGGGGGGGCGCGGGAGACCCAGTACTTC
NA,TRBV27,NA,TRBJ1-2,CASSLSGNRMGYTF,TGTGCCAGCAGTTTATCAGGAAACAGGATGGGCTACACCTTC
NA,TRBV7-2,NA,TRBJ1-1,CASSLYGRNTEAFF,TGTGCCAGCAGCTTATATGGCAGGAACACTGAAGCTTTCTTT
NA,TRBV5-1,NA,TRBJ1-1,CASSWDTNTEAFF,TGCGCCAGCAGCTGGGACACAAACACTGAAGCTTTCTTT
TRBD1,TRBV7-9,few,TRBJ1-2,CASSLAVSPGQGTNYGYTF,TGTGCCAGCAGCTTAGCGGTGTCCCCGGGACAGGGGACAAACTATGGCTACACCTTC
TRBD1,TRBV6-6,few,TRBJ1-6,CAAGRQGARDALHF,TGTGCCGCGGGCAGGCAGGGGGCCCGGGATGCCCTCCACTTT
NA,TRBV27,NA,TRBJ1-4,CASSLTPGGPATNEKLFF,TGTGCCAGCAGTTTAACCCCAGGTGGGCCCGCAACTAATGAAAAACTGTTTTTT
TRBD1,TRBV18,NA,TRBJ2-6,CASSPLQGGSGANVLTF,TGTGCCAGCTCACCTTTACAGGGGGGCTCTGGGGCCAACGTCCTGACTTTC
NA,TRBV18,NA,TRBJ1-1,CASSPIELNTEAFF,TGTGCCAGCTCACCAATAGAACTGAACACTGAAGCTTTCTTT
NA,TRBV6-5,NA,TRBJ2-1,CASSYSAGSSNEQFF,TGTGCCAGCAGTTACTCGGCGGGGAGCTCCAATGAGCAGTTCTTC
NA,TRBV5-6,NA,TRBJ1-2,CASFSVGHDYGYTF,TGTGCCAGTTTTTCTGTGGGGCACGATTATGGCTACACCTTC
TRBD1,TRBV4-2,once,TRBJ2-3,CASSQAETGYYDTQYF,TGTGCCAGCAGCCAAGCCGAGACAGGGTATTACGATACGCAGTATTTT
TRBD1,TRBV2,NA,TRBJ1-3,CASSYAGGYSGNTIYF,TGTGCCAGCAGCTACGCAGGGGGGTACTCTGGAAACACCATATATTTT
NA,TRBV2,NA,TRBJ2-7,CASSEWVGNSYEQYF,TGTGCCAGCAGTGAGTGGGTCGGGAACTCCTACGAGCAGTACTTC
NA,TRBV19,medium-sized,TRBJ1-1,CATRQNTEAFF,TGTGCCACCCGACAGAACACTGAAGCTTTCTTT
NA,TRBV25-1,NA,TRBJ2-3,CASRSDREDRDTQYF,TGTGCCAGCAGAAGTGACAGGGAGGATCGAGATACGCAGTATTTT
TRBD1,TRBV7-2,NA,TRBJ1-6,CASSLNLIGQGLGSPLHF,TGTGCCAGCAGCTTAAATCTAATAGGACAGGGCCTCGGTTCACCCCTCCACTTT
TRBD2,TRBV19,NA,TRBJ2-7,CASSLRTSGSYEQYF,TGTGCCAGTAGTCTCCGGACTAGCGGCTCCTACGAGCAGTACTTC
NA,TRBV7-8,NA,TRBJ1-3,CASSLRGFGNTIYF,TGTGCCAGCAGCTTACGGGGGTTTGGAAACACCATATATTTT
NA,TRBV24-1,NA,TRBJ1-2,CATSDSSSTYGYTF,TGTGCCACCAGTGATTCCAGTTCAACCTATGGCTACACCTTC
TRBD1,TRBV12-3/TRBV12-4,NA,TRBJ2-3,CASSRGGSDTQYF,TGTGCCAGCAGTAGAGGGGGCTCAGATACGCAGTATTTT
NA,TRBV11-3,NA,TRBJ2-7,CASSRDNSYEQYF,TGTGCCAGCTCTCGGGACAACTCCTACGAGCAGTACTTC
NA,TRBV29-1,NA,TRBJ2-5,CSVGTTGTTPGAQYF,TGCAGCGTCGGGACAACCGGGACCACCCCTGGGGCCCAGTACTTC
TRBD1,TRBV27,NA,TRBJ2-5,CASSLYSGTGGETQYF,TGTGCCAGCAGTTTATATTCAGGGACAGGGGGAGAGACCCAGTACTTC
TRBD2,TRBV9,NA,TRBJ2-5,CASSPRGGGGATETQYF,TGTGCCAGCAGCCCTAGAGGAGGCGGGGGGGCCACCGAGACCCAGTACTTC
TRBD1,TRBV2,NA,TRBJ1-5,CASSGDRFSNQPQHF,TGTGCCAGCAGCGGGGACAGGTTTAGCAATCAGCCCCAGCATTTT
TRBD2,TRBV19,once,TRBJ2-3,CASSIFQRGAGDTQYF,TGTGCCAGTAGTATCTTTCAGCGGGGGGCGGGAGATACGCAGTATTTT
TRBD2,TRBV3-1/TRBV3-2,NA,TRBJ2-1,CASSLGGGGGAYEQFF,TGTGCCAGCAGCCTCGGGGGAGGCGGGGGGGCCTATGAGCAGTTCTTC
TRBD2,TRBV18,NA,TRBJ2-5,CASSPTSGPGETQYF,TGTGCCAGCTCACCAACTAGCGGGCCCGGGGAGACCCAGTACTTC
TRBD1,TRBV5-6,once,TRBJ1-2,CASSLDGQGILRGGYTF,TGTGCCAGCAGCTTGGATGGACAGGGGATATTAAGGGGAGGCTACACCTTC
TRBD2,TRBV7-2,once,TRBJ2-1,CASSPRGTSGPLRNEQFF,TGTGCCAGCAGCCCCAGGGGGACTAGCGGACCCCTCCGGAATGAGCAGTTCTTC